The clone carrying this TCR beta chain was picked up many times. What it binds is unknown. The data were obtained in a study of T cells after posttransplantation cyclophosphamide. This related bone marrow graft donor gave peripheral blood on the day of marrow donation. Study-level points and caveats: After PTCy, TRB diversity resembled that of CNI/methotrexate controls. TRB overlap between skin or GI tissue T cells and blood was limited. Later post-transplant blood repertoires were often dominated by donor CD8+ memory clones.

The repertoire was sequenced with immunoSEQ multiplex PCR; TCRdb's copy has only in-frame clones and lacks some. This sample shows roughly 49,000 clones and no singletons; 2% to 2.5% rests with the ten largest. This CDR3 is 14 amino acids long. The V gene's germline CDR1 is MNHNS and CDR2 SASEGT. Between the trimmed V and J ends, which lost 3 bases and 4 bases, there was a span of 13 bases. The chain has TRBV6-1 and TRBJ2-7; unclear D gene. The origin of this receptor is a man aged 35 to 55 in good health, CMV-negative, and a related stem cell transplant donor. Sequencing input: PBMCs. The CDR3, as DNA: TGTGCCAGCAGTGAGTGGAACCTAGTGTACGAGCAGTACTTC. Translation gives CASSEWNLVYEQYF.